Below are 15 T cell receptor beta chains sequenced from a single sample in a study of CD8+ T cells in alopecia areata. Extraction and reverse transcription of RNA yielded cDNA as the sequencing template. Sequencing was performed with immunoSEQ multiplex PCR; in TCRdb, only in-frame clones are kept and a portion is missing. The data show some 180,000 clones, 50% to 65% seen once. Treatment indicated: oral pan-JAK inhibitor, 5-10 mg twice daily. Specimen: CD8+ T cells sorted from blood, collected at week 24, from a patient treated with tofacitinib. Receptor source: a human donor with alopecia areata.

The chain has TRBV9 and TRBJ2-2; the D call may be TRBD1 or TRBD2 (5 bases each). The CDR3 is 16 residues long. V lost 4 bases and J 0 bases, leaving 13 bases between the germline ends. The germline V gene encodes CDR1 SGDLS and CDR2 YYNGEE. The CDR3 spells CASSTNRGANTGELFF. The CDR3 region has the DNA TGTGCCAGCAGCACAAATCGGGGCGCGAACACCGGGGAGCTGTTTTTT. The variable domain in full, with the rest retrieved from reference TRBV9 and TRBJ2-2, is DSGVTQTPKHLITATGQRVTLRCSPRSGDLSVYWYQQSLDQGLQFLIQYYNGEERAKGNILERFSAQQFPDLHSELNLSSLELGDSALYFCASSTNRGANTGELFFGEGSRLTVL.

This rearrangement joins TRBV19 to TRBJ1-5; a weak D match, TRBD1 (6 bases). Germline V gives CDR1 LNHDA, CDR2 SQIVND (reference sequence). This CDR3 has 14 residues. The V end lost 5 bases, the J end lost 1 base, and 9 bases lay between the germline ends. For the CDR3, the DNA is TGTGCCAGTAGTCCAGGGGTGAGCAATCAGCCCCAGCATTTT. Translation gives CASSPGVSNQPQHF.

The chain recombines TRBV30 with TRBJ1-6, with a weak D call TRBD1 (6 bases). CDR1 is GTSNPN and CDR2 is SVGIG in the germline V gene (reference sequence). CDR3 length: 14 residues. Trimming left V 2 bases short and J 3 bases short, with 8 bases between. The CDR3 coding sequence is TGTGCCTGGAGTAACAGGGACTATAATTCACCCCTCCACTTT. It encodes CAWSNRDYNSPLHF.

V usage is TRBV7-9 and J usage is TRBJ2-2; D is unresolved. Trimming took off 3 bases at V and 5 bases at J, with 1 base between the two ends. CDR3 length: 11 residues. Per the germline V gene, CDR1 is SEHNR and CDR2 is FQNEAQ (reference sequence). The CDR3 bases are TGTGCCAGCAGCTTGACCGGGGAGCTGTTTTTT. Amino acid sequence: CASSLTGELFF.

The rearrangement links TRBV10-3 to TRBJ1-5; D is perhaps TRBD1 (5 bases). CDR1 and CDR2 from the germline V gene are ENHRY and SYGVKD. The CDR3 is made up of 14 amino acids. The V gene lost 3 bases and the J gene lost 5 bases, with 11 bases spanning the gap. CDR3 in DNA: TGTGCCATCAGTGAAGAGGGACGGGATCAGCCCCAGCATTTT. It translates to CAISEEGRDQPQHF.

The V gene is TRBV30, the J gene TRBJ1-1, with a possible D match to TRBD1 (5 bases). V was cut by 3 bases and J by 3 bases, with 8 bases left in between. Germline V lookup: CDR1 GTSNPN, CDR2 SVGIG (reference sequence). The CDR3 spans 12 residues. CDR3 DNA: TGTGCCTGGAGGTGGGGGGACACTGAAGCTTTCTTT. This encodes CAWRWGDTEAFF.

This clone was seen just once. The chain couples TRBV4-1 to TRBJ1-1; D ambiguous. The CDR3 extends over 13 amino acids. Trimming pared 5 bases from V and 4 bases from J, leaving 11 bases between. The germline CDR1 and CDR2 sequences are MGHRA and YSYEKL. CDR3 in DNA: TGCGCCAGCAGCGTTAACAGTCCCACTGAAGCTTTCTTT. This encodes CASSVNSPTEAFF.

This clone has a single count. The chain has TRBV2 and TRBJ2-3, with a weak D call TRBD2 (5 bases). The CDR3 is 14 residues long. V was shortened by 6 bases and J by 6 bases, with 16 bases between the two germline ends. Per the germline V gene, CDR1 is SNHLY and CDR2 is FYNNEI. CDR3 DNA: TGTGCCAGCAGCGAGGACTCCGCGCAGGATACGCAGTATTTT. It yields the protein CASSEDSAQDTQYF.

Only a few counts were recorded for this clone. V usage is TRBV2 and J usage is TRBJ2-1, with 9 positions matching TRBD1. CDR1 is SNHLY, CDR2 FYNNEI, per germline. The J segment lost 0 bases and the V segment lost 6 bases, leaving 3 bases of the junction unmatched. CDR3 size: 15 residues. The CDR3 DNA follows: TGTGCCAGCAGGGGACAGGGCGGCTCCTACAATGAGCAGTTCTTC. Its translation is CASRGQGGSYNEQFF.

J is TRBJ2-7 and V is TRBV7-8; 10 nucleotides align to TRBD2. This CDR3 is 15 amino acids long. With 3 bases clipped from V and 0 bases from J, the junction kept 2 bases outside the gene matches. CDR1 is SGHVS, CDR2 FQNEAQ, per germline. The CDR3 nucleotides read TGTGCCAGCAGCTTTAGCGGGGGGACCTCCTACGAGCAGTACTTC. Amino acid sequence: CASSFSGGTSYEQYF.

The chain combines TRBV5-6 with TRBJ2-7; D is unresolved. Trimming cost V 0 bases and J 1 base, with 11 bases left between them. Germline loops: CDR1 SGHDT, CDR2 YYEEEE. The CDR3 contains 15 residues. The CDR3 DNA reads TGTGCCAGCAGCTTGGACAGACGTTCATCCTACGAGCAGTACTTC. Protein sequence: CASSLDRRSSYEQYF.

J is TRBJ1-1 and V is TRBV5-1, with a tentative D call TRBD1 (5 bases). The CDR3 has 16 amino acids. Per the germline V gene, CDR1 is SGHRS and CDR2 is YFSETQ. Deletions cut 2 bases from V and 2 bases from J, with 16 bases between. The CDR3 sequence is CASSFTGERSNTEAFF. CDR3 bases: TGCGCCAGCAGCTTTACGGGGGAAAGGTCAAACACTGAAGCTTTCTTT.

The genes are TRBV30 and TRBJ2-7, with D tentatively TRBD1 (6 bases). In germline, CDR1 is GTSNPN, CDR2 SVGIG (reference sequence). The CDR3 loop spans 13 amino acids. Trimming shortened V by 4 bases and J by 4 bases, and 14 bases separated the two germline ends. CDR3 bases: TGTGCCTGGACCGTAACACAGGGATACGAGCAGTACTTC. The encoded protein is CAWTVTQGYEQYF.

This clone turned up a few times. The chain joins TRBV25-1 to TRBJ1-2, with D hard to call. With 4 bases removed from V and 8 bases from J, the gap between germline ends came to 5 bases. The CDR3 totals 10 residues. The germline V gene has CDR1 MGHDK and CDR2 SYGVNS. The CDR3 reads CASSGKGYTF. DNA of the CDR3: TGTGCCAGCAGTGGGAAAGGCTACACCTTC.

This clone was picked up a small number of times. The rearrangement uses TRBV30 and TRBJ1-4; a possible D gene is TRBD1 (5 bases). The V gene's germline CDR1 is GTSNPN and CDR2 SVGIG (reference sequence). The CDR3 runs to 14 residues. V lost 2 bases and J 2 bases, leaving 9 bases between the germline ends. The CDR3 nucleotides are TGTGCCTGGAGTTCAGGGAGCACTAATGAAAAACTGTTTTTT. Protein: CAWSSGSTNEKLFF.